This paragraph covers one T cell receptor beta chain sequence. Its target is unknown. Germline V gene data show CDR1 as SGHDN and CDR2 as FVKESK. CDR3 length: 16 amino acids. Unmatched junction bases numbered 9, after V lost 1 base and J lost 4 bases. Before the COVID-19 pandemic, during about 2011-2019, CD4+ T cells were taken from unexposed donors. CD4+ T cells were isolated from the cells after more than 8 days of culture. Testing used SARS-CoV-2 S/N and four cold-coronavirus spikes on unexposed-donor CD4+ T cells, cells permitting. The sample comes from a study of CD4 T cells in relation to SARS-CoV-2 and coronaviruses. Study as a whole: No peptide or an HIV-1 Nef peptide pool served as negative control. The restricting HLA molecule for shared crossreactive spike epitopes was mapped.

Clones were sequenced by immunoSEQ multiplex PCR, and TCRdb holds only the in-frame ones, with some missing. The data show tens of thousands of clones, 68% seen once. The specimen sequenced was CD4+ T cells from PBMCs, cultured in vitro. This sequence joins TRBV14 and TRBJ1-1; TRBD1 aligns across 7 bases. The TCR comes from a human donor in good health. As DNA, the CDR3 is TGTGCCAGCAGCCAAGCCCACCCAGGGGGGAGCACTGAAGCTTTCTTT. Amino acid sequence: CASSQAHPGGSTEAFF. The entire variable domain, with the rest obtained from reference TRBV14 and TRBJ1-1, is as follows: EAGVTQFPSHSVIEKGQTVTLRCDPISGHDNLYWYRRVMGKEIKFLLHFVKESKQDESGMPNNRFLAERTGGTYSTLKVQPAELEDSGVYFCASSQAHPGGSTEAFFGQGTRLTVV.